Below, 27 T cell receptor beta chains from the same sample are listed, as sequenced in a study of shared clonotypes between healthy human individuals. Only in-frame clones appear in the TCRdb table, and some are missing; sequencing was by immunoSEQ multiplex PCR. The repertoire includes about 2 million clones, about 95% of them detected once, and approximately 1.2% sits in the top ten. Naive CD8 cells lacked CD45RO, underwent positive selection for CCR7 and left out terminally differentiated effector memory CD45RA+ cells. The sequenced material came from naive CD8+ T cells sorted from blood. Receptors originate from a man in his late teens or twenties in good health.

The chain carries TRBV11-2 and TRBJ2-2, with a weak D call TRBD2 (6 bases). The V end lost 2 bases, the J end lost 6 bases, and 19 bases lay between the germline ends. Germline V gives CDR1 SGHAT, CDR2 FQNNGV. There are 17 residues in the CDR3. CDR3 sequence: CASSLRSVGGSAGELFF. CDR3 DNA sequence: TGTGCCAGCAGCTTAAGATCCGTAGGAGGGAGTGCCGGGGAGCTGTTTTTT.

The chain employs TRBV4-3 and TRBJ2-1; D ambiguous. CDR1 LGHNA and CDR2 YSLEER come from the germline V gene. The CDR3 has 17 residues. With 0 bases removed from V and 7 bases from J, the gap between germline ends came to 19 bases. CDR3 residues: CASSQELSSLSVNEQFF. The CDR3 DNA reads as TGCGCCAGCAGCCAAGAATTGAGTAGCCTGAGCGTGAATGAGCAGTTCTTC.

The rearrangement joins TRBV28 to TRBJ2-7; D gene uncertain. The CDR3 is made up of 14 amino acids. CDR1 MDHEN and CDR2 SYDVKM come from the germline V gene. V gave up 3 bases and J gave up 2 bases, with 11 bases separating them. The CDR3 protein is CASSFGESTYEQYF. The CDR3 DNA reads TGTGCCAGCAGTTTCGGAGAGTCTACCTACGAGCAGTACTTC. The full variable domain, rest sourced from reference TRBV28 and TRBJ2-7, is DVKVTQSSRYLVKRTGEKVFLECVQDMDHENMFWYRQDPGLGLRLIYFSYDVKMKEKGDIPEGYSVSREKKERFSLILESASTNQTSMYLCASSFGESTYEQYFGPGTRLTVT.

The rearrangement links TRBV4-1 to TRBJ2-5; 7 bases map to TRBD1. After removal of 1 base from V and 5 bases from J, the junction contained 13 bases not matched to a gene. Germline CDR1 reads MGHRA; CDR2 reads YSYEKL. CDR3 length: 17 residues. The CDR3 region is CASSQGRGIVAGETQYF. The CDR3 nucleotides are TGCGCCAGCAGCCAAGGCAGGGGGATCGTCGCAGGGGAGACCCAGTACTTC.

The chain links TRBV10-3 to TRBJ2-1; D may match TRBD1 or TRBD2 (5 bases each). Deletions cut 8 bases from V and 4 bases from J, with 12 bases between. There are 13 residues in the CDR3. CDR1 is ENHRY, CDR2 SYGVKD, per germline. In DNA, the CDR3 is TGTGCCATCGGGACCGAGAATTACAATGAGCAGTTCTTC. Translated, it gives CAIGTENYNEQFF.

The chain combines TRBV28 with TRBJ2-1, with 11 bases aligning to TRBD2. The CDR3 spans 15 residues. Per germline, CDR1 MDHEN and CDR2 SYDVKM. V trimming: 9 bases; J trimming: 7 bases; junction bases outside the gene matches: 11. The CDR3 loop reads CARKQGLAGGNEQFF. DNA for the CDR3: TGTGCCAGGAAACAGGGTTTAGCGGGGGGGAATGAGCAGTTCTTC.

CDR3 nucleotides: TGTGCCAGCTCACCACCTGAAATGATCAATGAAAAACTGTTTTTT. It yields the protein CASSPPEMINEKLFF. The chain uses TRBV18 and TRBJ1-4; no clear D. Germline CDR1 KGHSH, CDR2 LQKENI. CDR3 length: 15 amino acids. The V end lost 0 bases, the J end lost 5 bases, and 10 bases lay between the germline ends.

The chain is built from TRBV7-3 and TRBJ2-1; 9 bases fit TRBD2. Germline V gene data show CDR1 as SGHTA and CDR2 as FQGTGA. This CDR3 region has 15 residues. After removal of 5 bases from V and 1 base from J, the junction contained 3 bases not matched to a gene. This CDR3 reads CASSIAGESYNEQFF. In DNA form, the CDR3 reads TGTGCCAGCAGCATAGCGGGGGAGTCCTACAATGAGCAGTTCTTC.

J is TRBJ2-1 and V is TRBV29-1, with a possible D match to TRBD2 (5 bases). Trimming removed 4 bases from V and 9 bases from J, with 16 bases in between. CDR1 SQVTM and CDR2 ANQGSEA come from the germline V gene. The CDR3 is 13 residues long. CDR3: CSVGWSLAGEQFF. Written as DNA, the CDR3 is TGCAGCGTTGGGTGGTCGCTAGCCGGTGAGCAGTTCTTC.

The chain links TRBV5-4 to TRBJ2-2; D gene ambiguous. Trimming stripped 0 bases from V and 4 bases from J, with 13 bases between. Germline assignment: CDR1 SGHNT and CDR2 YYREEE (reference sequence). The CDR3 is 16 residues long. The CDR3 here is CASSLAPGPITGELFF. The CDR3, as DNA: TGTGCCAGCAGCTTGGCCCCCGGGCCAATCACCGGGGAGCTGTTTTTT.

This sequence joins TRBV6-5 and TRBJ2-5; 8 bases match TRBD1. Trimming at V came to 5 bases and at J to 5 bases, leaving 4 bases not matched to a gene. The CDR3 totals 13 residues. Germline loops: CDR1 MNHEY, CDR2 SVGAGI. The CDR3 region has the DNA TGTGCCAGCAGTCAACAGGGGGTGGAGACCCAGTACTTC. Its protein product is CASSQQGVETQYF.

The chain recombines TRBV27 with TRBJ2-7; D perhaps matches TRBD2 (6 bases). The CDR3 is 13 residues long. CDR1 and CDR2 (germline): MNHEY, SMNVEV (reference sequence). Trimming shortened V by 5 bases and J by 3 bases, and 11 bases separated the two germline ends. This CDR3 is CASSAGSSYEQYF. The CDR3 DNA follows: TGTGCCAGCAGTGCGGGGAGTAGCTACGAGCAGTACTTC.

The rearrangement links TRBV7-9 to TRBJ1-1; no definite D call. V was clipped by 5 bases and J by 7 bases, with 11 bases between them. The CDR3 contains 12 residues. The germline V gene encodes CDR1 SEHNR and CDR2 FQNEAQ (reference sequence). The CDR3 is CASSPTRIEAFF. In nucleotides, the CDR3 is TGTGCCAGCAGCCCGACAAGGATTGAAGCTTTCTTT.

The chain recombines TRBV27 with TRBJ2-5; D unresolved. This CDR3 is 10 amino acids long. The germline V gene encodes CDR1 MNHEY and CDR2 SMNVEV (reference sequence). V dropped 8 bases and J dropped 6 bases, with 7 bases sitting between them. CDR3 bases: TGTGCCAGCGGGTTGAAGACCCAGTACTTC. Residues: CASGLKTQYF.

The chain joins TRBV4-2 to TRBJ2-7, with D tentatively TRBD1 or TRBD2 (5 bases each). The CDR3 sequence is 16 residues long. Trimming took 1 base from V and 0 from J, leaving 13 bases between them. Germline V gene data show CDR1 as LGHNA and CDR2 as YNFKEQ. The CDR3 region has the DNA TGTGCCAGCAGCCAAGGGGGTTGGGGGAGCTCCTACGAGCAGTACTTC. It translates to CASSQGGWGSSYEQYF.

The chain recombines TRBV9 with TRBJ2-3, with 10 bases that match TRBD2. The CDR3 runs 15 residues. The V gene end was trimmed by 0 bases and the J gene end by 6 bases; junction bases not matched to a gene: 4. CDR1 SGDLS and CDR2 YYNGEE come from the germline V gene. Written as DNA, the CDR3 is TGTGCCAGCAGCGTAGGAGCGGGAGGGCCCGATACGCAGTATTTT. Translation: CASSVGAGGPDTQYF.

This clone was seen only once. This chain uses TRBV4-3 with TRBJ2-1; 7 bases map to TRBD2. CDR1 LGHNA and CDR2 YSLEER come from the germline V gene. Trimming cost V 1 base and J 5 bases; bases outside gene matches: 5. There are 15 residues in the CDR3. In DNA form, the CDR3 reads TGCGCCAGCAGCCAAGGGCGGGGGAGGGACAATGAGCAGTTCTTC. As protein: CASSQGRGRDNEQFF.

The V and J genes are TRBV27 and TRBJ1-4, with D hard to call. The V gene lost 5 bases and the J gene lost 7 bases, with 11 bases spanning the gap. There are 13 residues in the CDR3. Germline loops: CDR1 MNHEY, CDR2 SMNVEV (reference sequence). CDR3 coding DNA: TGTGCCAGCAGTCGAGGGAGAGGTGAAAAACTGTTTTTT. Translation gives CASSRGRGEKLFF.

The chain employs TRBV28 and TRBJ1-5, with a tentative D call TRBD1 (6 bases). CDR1 is MDHEN, CDR2 SYDVKM, per germline. Trimming took 11 bases from V and 4 from J, leaving 12 bases between them. This CDR3 spans 12 amino acids. This CDR3 is CAGGGFNQPQHF. The CDR3, as DNA: TGTGCCGGCGGGGGCTTTAATCAGCCCCAGCATTTT.

The chain joins TRBV5-6 to TRBJ1-6; D may be TRBD1 (6 bases). V dropped 1 base and J dropped 8 bases, with 13 bases sitting between them. Germline CDR1 is SGHDT and CDR2 is YYEEEE. This CDR3 contains 15 residues. This CDR3 is CASSLYSGGYSPLHF. DNA for the CDR3: TGTGCCAGCAGCTTGTATTCGGGGGGCTATTCACCCCTCCACTTT.

This chain connects TRBV2 to TRBJ2-7, with 8 bases lining up with TRBD2. The germline V gene has CDR1 SNHLY and CDR2 FYNNEI. Losses at the gene ends were 4 bases for V and 3 bases for J; bases not matched to a gene: 2. The CDR3 is 13 residues long. The CDR3 spells CASSAGTSYEQYF. For the CDR3, the DNA is TGTGCCAGCAGTGCCGGGACTAGCTACGAGCAGTACTTC. Supplemented by reference TRBV2 and TRBJ2-7, the full variable domain reads EPEVTQTPSHQVTQMGQEVILRCVPISNHLYFYWYRQILGQKVEFLVSFYNNEISEKSEIFDDQFSVERPDGSNFTLKIRSTKLEDSAMYFCASSAGTSYEQYFGPGTRLTVT.

This CDR3 is CASSLEGTRNYGYTF. The DNA for the CDR3 is TGTGCCAGCAGCTTAGAGGGGACACGGAACTATGGCTACACCTTC. The chain has TRBV7-9 and TRBJ1-2, with a weak D call TRBD1 (6 bases). The germline V and J ends were trimmed by 1 base and 2 bases, with 11 bases remaining between them. CDR3 size: 15 residues. Germline V lookup: CDR1 SEHNR, CDR2 FQNEAQ (reference sequence).

The genes are TRBV9 and TRBJ2-2; the D is unclear. V lost 3 bases and J 6 bases, leaving 9 bases between the germline ends. The CDR3 covers 13 residues. Germline CDR1 is SGDLS and CDR2 is YYNGEE. CDR3 DNA sequence: TGTGCCAGCAGCGAAGATGGGTCCGGGGAGCTGTTTTTT. Its translation is CASSEDGSGELFF. Supplemented by reference TRBV9 and TRBJ2-2, the full variable domain reads DSGVTQTPKHLITATGQRVTLRCSPRSGDLSVYWYQQSLDQGLQFLIQYYNGEERAKGNILERFSAQQFPDLHSELNLSSLELGDSALYFCASSEDGSGELFFGEGSRLTVL.

The chain carries TRBV18 and TRBJ2-5; 9 bases line up with TRBD1. V gave up 6 bases and J gave up 5 bases; unmatched junction bases: 19. CDR1 and CDR2 (germline): KGHSH, LQKENI. The CDR3 is 18 residues long. As DNA, the CDR3 is TGTGCCAGCTCTCTAGGATCGGGACAGGGTCTCTCCGGGGAGACCCAGTACTTC. This codes for CASSLGSGQGLSGETQYF.

This chain connects TRBV6-5 to TRBJ2-7; D not certain. Between the trimmed V and J ends, which lost 8 bases and 4 bases, there was a span of 6 bases. Germline V gene sequence: CDR1 MNHEY, CDR2 SVGAGI. The CDR3 covers 10 residues. For the CDR3, the DNA is TGTGCCAGCGCCCTTTACGAGCAGTACTTC. Translated, it gives CASALYEQYF.

A word on this clone: The sample has other DNA sequences that encode this CDR3 too. This rearrangement joins TRBV7-6 to TRBJ2-1, with D perhaps TRBD2 (5 bases). The CDR3 is 16 amino acids. V was trimmed by 5 bases and J by 0 bases, leaving 14 bases between them. Germline CDR1 and CDR2: SGHVS and FNYEAQ. In DNA, the CDR3 is TGTGCCAGCAGCCTAGATACGGGGAGCTCCTACAATGAGCAGTTCTTC. This sequence encodes CASSLDTGSSYNEQFF.

This chain uses TRBV5-4 with TRBJ2-7, with D possibly matching TRBD2 (5 bases). Germline V lookup: CDR1 SGHNT, CDR2 YYREEE (reference sequence). This CDR3 is built from 16 residues. Deletions cut 1 base from V and 0 bases from J, with 14 bases between. The CDR3 reads CASSLFSAVFSYEQYF. In DNA form, the CDR3 reads TGTGCCAGCAGCTTGTTCTCAGCGGTTTTCTCCTACGAGCAGTACTTC.